Below, one T cell receptor (beta chain) is given with its context. Profiled with immunoSEQ multiplex PCR; TCRdb holds only in-frame clones, not every one. The sample yields hundreds of thousands of clones, 85% to 90% seen once. The sample comes from a study of shared T cell receptors in the human thymus. CDR1 is SGHRS and CDR2 is YFSETQ in the germline V gene. The V end was cut by 4 bases, the J end by 0 bases, with 16 bases between. The CDR3 has 16 residues. These same data were also listed under a study on human thymus T cells. In that study: Thymic samples were excised during corrective heart operations. A high degree of thymic repertoire overlap among unrelated individuals was reported in related research.

This chain links TRBV5-1 with TRBJ1-1; TRBD1 might be the D (6 bases). This TCR derives from a boy younger than two with a congenital heart defect. The sample was thymocytes. Written as DNA, the CDR3 is TGCGCCAGCAGCGGGGCGGGGGGCGGAATGAACACTGAAGCTTTCTTT. Amino acid sequence: CASSGAGGGMNTEAFF.